This T cell receptor (beta chain) was sequenced in a study of T cell responses to AZD1222 COVID-19 vaccine. On the study more broadly: It was second doses at about 4 or about 12 weeks that were pooled. Findings of the study overall: Sampling captured repertoires only after the peak T cell response. Spike-specific TCR breadth rose after two AZD1222 doses, and depth rose as well. Only a handful of AZD1222 recipients, several in all, had baseline seropositivity.

Concerning this clone: The antigen is unknown.

Assay used: immunoSEQ multiplex PCR; TCRdb lists only in-frame clones, some missing. This table has 60,000 or so clones, around 80% appearing once. V was clipped by 6 bases and J by 8 bases; unmatched bases: 3. The CDR3 length is 12 residues. The V gene's germline CDR1 is LGHDT and CDR2 YNNKEL (reference sequence). The clonotype comes from an adult in good health. The J gene is TRBJ2-1, the V gene TRBV3-1 (or the pseudogene TRBV3-2), with 8 positions matching TRBD1. The input for sequencing was peripheral blood, taken on day 0 of AZD1222 vaccination. The CDR3 coding sequence is TGTGCCAGCAGATACAGGGGGGATGAGCAGTTCTTC. Translated: CASRYRGDEQFF.